This TCR beta chain is from a study of OX40 agonist ivuxolimab in advanced cancers. From germline, CDR1 is SEHNR and CDR2 FQNEAQ (reference sequence). This CDR3 spans 15 amino acids. V dropped 4 bases and J dropped 0 bases, with 9 bases sitting between them. Repertoires were generated with immunoSEQ multiplex PCR, while TCRdb's copy carries only in-frame clones and drops some. The repertoire holds about 82,000 clones, with 83% as singletons. The sequencing used CD4+ or CD8+ T cells sorted from blood, collected in a trial of the OX40 agonist ivuxolimab. This chain joins TRBV7-9 and TRBJ2-2; no firm D call. This receptor was identified in an adult with an advanced solid tumor such as melanoma, head and neck, liver or kidney cancer. CDR3 region: CASSSAGPNTGELFF. DNA for the CDR3: TGTGCCAGCAGCTCCGCCGGGCCGAACACCGGGGAGCTGTTTTTT.